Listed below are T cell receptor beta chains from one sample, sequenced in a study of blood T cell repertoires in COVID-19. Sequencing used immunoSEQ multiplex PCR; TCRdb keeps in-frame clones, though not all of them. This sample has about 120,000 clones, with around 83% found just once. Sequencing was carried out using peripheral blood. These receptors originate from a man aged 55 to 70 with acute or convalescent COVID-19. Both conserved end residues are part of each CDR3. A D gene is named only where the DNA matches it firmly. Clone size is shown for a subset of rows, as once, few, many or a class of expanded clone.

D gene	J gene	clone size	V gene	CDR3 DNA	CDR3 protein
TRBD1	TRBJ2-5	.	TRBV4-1	TGCGCCAGCAGCCAACTCCCCGGGACAGCCAAAGAGACCCAGTACTTC	CASSQLPGTAKETQYF
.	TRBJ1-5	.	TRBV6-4	TGTGCCAAAGCCCCCTGGCAGCAGAGGAGCAATCAGCCCCAGCATTTT	CAKAPWQQRSNQPQHF
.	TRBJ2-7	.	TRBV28	TGTGCCAGCAGGTCGGGGGGGACAGGGATCGAGCAGTACTTC	CASRSGGTGIEQYF
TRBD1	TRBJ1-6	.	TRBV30	TGTGCCTGGTCAACAGGGGGACCCCTCCACTTT	CAWSTGGPLHF
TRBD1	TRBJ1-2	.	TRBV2	TGTGCCAGCAGTGAAGAGGGCACAGGGGACTATGGCTACACCTTC	CASSEEGTGDYGYTF
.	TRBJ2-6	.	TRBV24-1	TGTGCCACCAGTGGGGCCGGGAGTAGTGGGGCCAACGTCCTGACTTTC	CATSGAGSSGANVLTF
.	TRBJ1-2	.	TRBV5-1	TGCGCCAGCAGCGTGACAGGAGCTAACTATGGCTACACCTTC	CASSVTGANYGYTF
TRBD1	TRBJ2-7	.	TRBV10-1	TGCGCCAGCAGTGACCCCGGGACAGGGCCGGGCGAGCAGTACTTC	CASSDPGTGPGEQYF
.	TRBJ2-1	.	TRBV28	TGTGCCAGCAGTAGTCGGACATCCTATACTTGGTCCTACAATGAGCAGTTCTTC	CASSSRTSYTWSYNEQFF
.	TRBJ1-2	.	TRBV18	TGTGCCAGCTCACCACAGACAGAGTCCTATGGCTACACCTTC	CASSPQTESYGYTF
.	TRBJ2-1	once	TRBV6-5	TGTGCCAGCGCAAGGGGTGAGCAGTTCTTC	CASARGEQFF
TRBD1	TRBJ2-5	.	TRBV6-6	TGTGCCAGCACCGACCCGGACAGGGGGAGGCAGACCCAGTACTTC	CASTDPDRGRQTQYF
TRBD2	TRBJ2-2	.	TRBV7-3	TGTGCCAGCCGGAGCGGGAGGGTGTCCGGGGAGCTGTTTTTT	CASRSGRVSGELFF
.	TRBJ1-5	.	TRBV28	TGTGCCAGCACCATGGGGAAGCCCACAGGGCCCCAGCATTTT	CASTMGKPTGPQHF
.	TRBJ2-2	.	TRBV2	TGTGCCAGCACCAAACAGGGGAACACCGGGGAGCTGTTTTTT	CASTKQGNTGELFF
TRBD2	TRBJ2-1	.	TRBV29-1	TGCAGCGTTGAAGATTTTAGCGGGAGCTCCTACAATGAGCAGTTCTTC	CSVEDFSGSSYNEQFF
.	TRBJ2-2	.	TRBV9	TGTGCCAGCAGCTCAGGGGCCCAGGGAACCGGGGAGCTGTTTTTT	CASSSGAQGTGELFF
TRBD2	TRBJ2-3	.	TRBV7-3	TGTGCCAGCAGCCGGGAGGGGAGCGGGACAGATACGCAGTATTTT	CASSREGSGTDTQYF
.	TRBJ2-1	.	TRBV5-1	TGCGCCAGCAGCTTGGACGAGGGTGAGCAGTTCTTC	CASSLDEGEQFF
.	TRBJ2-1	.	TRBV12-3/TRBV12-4	TGTGCCAGCAGTCCTGGAGGGGACAATGAGCAGTTCTTC	CASSPGGDNEQFF
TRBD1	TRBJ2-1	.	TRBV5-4	TGTGCCAGCAGCTTGGTGCAGGGGGATAATGAGCAGTTCTTC	CASSLVQGDNEQFF
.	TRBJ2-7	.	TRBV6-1	TGTGCCAGCAGTGAACGGTACGAGCAGTACTTC	CASSERYEQYF
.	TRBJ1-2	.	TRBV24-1	TGTGCCACCAGTGATATAGAAGGCTACACCTTC	CATSDIEGYTF
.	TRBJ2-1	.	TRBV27	TGTGCCAGCAGTTCCCAACCAAAGGGGGGGAAGCGGAGCTCCTACAATGAGCAGTTCTTC	CASSSQPKGGKRSSYNEQFF